The 8 T cell receptor beta chains reported below all come from one sample, sequenced in a study of blood T cell repertoires in COVID-19. TCRdb's table, derived via immunoSEQ multiplex PCR, lists solely in-frame clones and lacks some. In the table there are around 260,000 clones, roughly 86% of which are singletons. The sequenced material came from peripheral blood. The receptors here all came from a woman in her fifties or sixties with acute or convalescent COVID-19.

V and J are TRBV5-1 and TRBJ2-2; 12 bases are shared with TRBD2. This CDR3 has 16 residues. Germline assignment: CDR1 SGHRS and CDR2 YFSETQ. The V gene end was trimmed by 3 bases and the J gene end by 6 bases; junction bases not matched to a gene: 6. The CDR3 loop reads CASSWTSGNRAGELFF. CDR3 coding DNA: TGCGCCAGCAGCTGGACTAGCGGGAATAGGGCCGGGGAGCTGTTTTTT. Using reference TRBV5-1 and TRBJ2-2 for the parts outside the CDR3, the full variable domain is KAGVTQTPRYLIKTRGQQVTLSCSPISGHRSVSWYQQTPGQGLQFLFEYFSETQRNKGNFPGRFSGRQFSNSRSEMNVSTLELGDSALYLCASSWTSGNRAGELFFGEGSRLTVL.

CDR3 DNA: TGTGCCAGCCAGTATGCCAGGGGTACCGGGGAGCTGTTTTTT. Translation gives CASQYARGTGELFF. J is TRBJ2-2 and V is TRBV6-5; D perhaps matches TRBD1 (6 bases). This CDR3 contains 14 residues. The V end lost 8 bases, the J end lost 5 bases, and 15 bases lay between the germline ends. Germline V CDR1 and CDR2: MNHEY, SVGAGI.

The chain uses TRBV7-8 and TRBJ1-5, with TRBD1 as a possible D gene (5 bases). Germline CDR1 SGHVS, CDR2 FQNEAQ. The CDR3 loop spans 16 amino acids. The V and J ends lost 2 bases and 1 base respectively, with 12 bases between them. The CDR3 coding sequence is TGTGCCAGCAGCTTAAGCCCGGACACCAGCAATCAGCCCCAGCATTTT. This gives the protein CASSLSPDTSNQPQHF.

The V call is TRBV5-1, the J call TRBJ2-3, with 7 bases aligning to TRBD2. This CDR3 comprises 15 residues. Per germline, CDR1 SGHRS and CDR2 YFSETQ. The ends lost 1 base at V and 0 bases at J; junction bases unmatched: 2. In DNA, the CDR3 is TGCGCCAGCAGCTTGACTAGCGTTAGCACAGATACGCAGTATTTT. Translated: CASSLTSVSTDTQYF.

The V and J genes are TRBV10-3 and TRBJ2-1; 10 nucleotides line up with TRBD2. Germline V gives CDR1 ENHRY, CDR2 SYGVKD. The CDR3 has 17 amino acids. J was trimmed by 4 bases and V by 4 bases; bases with no gene match: 10. The DNA of the CDR3 is TGTGCCATCAGTGCCCATACACTAGCGGGGTTGTACAATGAGCAGTTCTTC. Translating gives CAISAHTLAGLYNEQFF.

The chain combines TRBV6-5 with TRBJ1-5; TRBD1 matches at 8 bases. The germline CDR1 and CDR2 sequences are MNHEY and SVGAGI. V shed 7 bases and J 5 bases; nucleotides not matched to a gene: 7. The CDR3 is made up of 14 amino acids. CDR3 bases: TGTGCCAGCAATACGGACAGGGAGTATCAGCCCCAGCATTTT. Amino acid sequence: CASNTDREYQPQHF.

This sequence joins TRBV6-4 and TRBJ2-2; TRBD2 matches 8 bases. The germline V gene encodes CDR1 MRHNA and CDR2 SNTAGT. Trimming cost V 5 bases and J 3 bases; bases outside gene matches: 17. The CDR3 runs to 19 residues. The CDR3 DNA sequence: TGTGCCAGCAGTCCCTACCCAGCACTAGCGGAGGGGGACACCGGGGAGCTGTTTTTT. Encoded protein: CASSPYPALAEGDTGELFF.

This sequence joins TRBV5-4 and TRBJ2-2, with TRBD1 matching over 7 bases. CDR3 size: 13 residues. J was trimmed by 6 bases and V by 6 bases; bases with no gene match: 5. Germline lookup yields CDR1 SGHNT and CDR2 YYREEE (reference sequence). The CDR3 DNA reads TGTGCCAGCACCTTCCAGGGGGCCGGGGAGCTGTTTTTT. This gives the protein CASTFQGAGELFF.